The 18 T cell receptor beta chains reported below all come from one sample, sequenced in a study of blood T cells in healthy people across ages. A second PCR, run for roughly 7 to 11 cycles, used a sample-barcoded 5' primer plus a J-beta primer mix. TCRdb analysed the 5' RACE reads with MiXCR anew, one entry per CDR3 protein. The repertoire consists of 1,100,000 or so distinct CDR3 sequences, with more than 35% occurring once and the leading ten covering approximately 19%. The sequenced sample consisted of blood. These receptors were collected from an older woman in good health.

The rearrangement uses TRBV18 and TRBJ2-1, with no clear D. Germline CDR1 KGHSH, CDR2 LQKENI. The CDR3 is 14 residues long. The V gene lost 8 bases and the J gene lost 6 bases, with 17 bases spanning the gap. CDR3 DNA sequence: TGTGCCAGCCATCTAGATGCGTCCCCCAATGAGCAGTTCTTC. Its protein product is CASHLDASPNEQFF.

V is TRBV11-2 and J is TRBJ2-3, with TRBD1 as a possible D gene (6 bases). V lost 1 base, J lost 6 bases, and 17 bases lay in between. This CDR3 has 16 amino acids. Germline V gene sequence: CDR1 SGHAT, CDR2 FQNNGV. DNA for the CDR3: TGTGCCAGCAGCTTAGCACTTCAAGGGACAAAGGATACGCAGTATTTT. Protein product: CASSLALQGTKDTQYF.

In its sample, this clonotype was seen many times. The J gene is TRBJ1-4, the V gene TRBV12-3 or TRBV12-4, with D unclear. V was pared by 6 bases and J by 0 bases, with 11 bases between. The CDR3 runs to 15 residues. CDR3 DNA: TGTGCCAGCAGCCTCGCCAGAACAACTAATGAAAAACTGTTTTTT. This encodes CASSLARTTNEKLFF.

The V gene is TRBV6-8, the J gene TRBJ1-2; TRBD1 agrees at 10 bases. Germline V gene lookup returns CDR1 MNHGY and CDR2 SAAAGT. CDR3 length: 18 amino acids. The ends lost 2 bases at V and 2 bases at J; junction bases unmatched: 11. The CDR3 nucleotides read TGTGCCAGCAGTTACCCCATTGACCGGACAGGGGGAAACTATGGCTACACCTTC. It yields the protein CASSYPIDRTGGNYGYTF.

A few counts support this clonotype. This chain uses TRBV6-2 or TRBV6-3 with TRBJ2-7; D is ambiguous. Trimming removed 6 bases from V and 6 bases from J, with 12 bases in between. This CDR3 contains 12 residues. Germline V lookup: CDR1 MNHEY, CDR2 SVGEGT. CDR3 nucleotide sequence: TGTGCCAGCAGCTGGTCGTCGTCCGAGCAGTACTTC. Translation: CASSWSSSEQYF.

This clonotype showed up just a few times. V gene TRBV7-2 combines with J gene TRBJ1-4, with a weak D call TRBD1 (6 bases). Trimming took off 2 bases at V and 4 bases at J, with 11 bases between the two ends. Germline V gene lookup returns CDR1 SGHTA and CDR2 FQGNSA. CDR3 length equals 15 residues. In DNA, the CDR3 is TGTGCCAGCAGCTTAACAGGACAGTTTAATGAAAAACTGTTTTTT. Protein product: CASSLTGQFNEKLFF.

This clonotype was seen more than once but under ten times. The chain uses TRBV27 and TRBJ2-7; TRBD2 matches at 8 bases. Near its end, the DNA agrees better with TRBJ2-5, so the J call may be wrong. Germline V gene data show CDR1 as MNHEY and CDR2 as SMNVEV (reference sequence). This CDR3 region has 14 residues. The CDR3 nucleotides read TGTGCCAGCAGTTGGAGCGGGAGTTGGAAGACCCAGTACTTC. This encodes CASSWSGSWKTQYF.

This clonotype turned up a few times. The V gene is TRBV20-1, the J gene TRBJ2-7; 7 bases map to TRBD2. Germline values: CDR1 DFQATT, CDR2 SNEGSKA (reference sequence). This CDR3 has 14 residues. V trimming: 3 bases; J trimming: 4 bases; junction bases outside the gene matches: 9. Written as DNA, the CDR3 is TGCAGTGCTAGTAAAAGCGGGGTCATTTACGAGCAGTACTTC. This encodes CSASKSGVIYEQYF.

The sample holds many counts of this clonotype. The V call is TRBV29-1, the J call TRBJ1-5; D might be TRBD1 (5 bases). The CDR3 spans 12 residues. From germline, CDR1 is SQVTM and CDR2 ANQGSEA. V was pared by 5 bases and J by 2 bases, with 7 bases between. The CDR3 protein is CSVRDGNQPQHF. CDR3 in DNA: TGCAGCGTTCGGGACGGCAATCAGCCCCAGCATTTT.

This rearrangement joins TRBV2 to TRBJ2-7, with 10 nucleotides matching TRBD2. The CDR3 sequence is 14 residues long. The ends lost 6 bases at V and 2 bases at J; junction bases unmatched: 4. Germline lookup yields CDR1 SNHLY and CDR2 FYNNEI. The CDR3 bases are TGTGCCAGCAGGATGACTAGCGGGCCCTACGAGCAGTACTTC. Protein product: CASRMTSGPYEQYF.

This clonotype was counted between two and nine times. The chain is built from TRBV20-1 and TRBJ1-5, with a weak D call TRBD1 (5 bases). Germline values: CDR1 DFQATT, CDR2 SNEGSKA (reference sequence). The CDR3 extends over 13 amino acids. The ends were cut back, 3 bases at V and 2 bases at J, with 8 bases in the middle. This CDR3 is CSARGVGNQPQHF. CDR3 bases: TGCAGTGCTAGGGGGGTTGGCAATCAGCCCCAGCATTTT.

The chain recombines TRBV29-1 with TRBJ1-1; possibly TRBD1 for D (5 bases). CDR1 and CDR2 from the germline V gene are SQVTM and ANQGSEA. Between the trimmed V and J ends, which lost 4 bases and 1 base, there was a span of 10 bases. This CDR3 is 13 amino acids long. The CDR3 reads CSVAGTENTEAFF. CDR3 nucleotides: TGCAGCGTTGCGGGGACGGAGAACACTGAAGCTTTCTTT.

This chain connects TRBV4-2 to TRBJ2-3; 12 bases match TRBD2. The CDR3 loop spans 16 amino acids. Germline-derived CDR1 and CDR2 are LGHNA and YNFKEQ. The V gene end was trimmed by 6 bases and the J gene end by 3 bases; junction bases not matched to a gene: 7. The CDR3 spells CASSFRTSGITDTQYF. CDR3 nucleotides: TGTGCCAGCAGTTTCAGGACTAGCGGGATAACAGATACGCAGTATTTT.

In this sample, this clonotype turned up a few times. V usage is TRBV6-5 and J usage is TRBJ2-7; 7 bases map to TRBD1. Germline CDR1 MNHEY, CDR2 SVGAGI. The CDR3 loop spans 14 amino acids. J lost 6 bases, V lost 2 bases, and 7 bases had no gene match. The CDR3 spells CASSYEGAAFEQYF. The CDR3 nucleotides read TGTGCCAGCAGTTACGAGGGGGCGGCGTTCGAGCAGTACTTC.

The chain uses TRBV20-1 and TRBJ2-3; D remains unclear. The V end lost 6 bases, the J end lost 4 bases, and 17 bases lay between the germline ends. This CDR3 region has 14 residues. Per the germline V gene, CDR1 is DFQATT and CDR2 is SNEGSKA (reference sequence). CDR3 coding DNA: TGCAGTGCCCCGGACCGGCGGTCGTCAGATACGCAGTATTTT. Protein sequence: CSAPDRRSSDTQYF.

V is TRBV5-6 and J is TRBJ2-2; 13 bases fit TRBD2. After removal of 4 bases from V and 5 bases from J, the junction contained 8 bases not matched to a gene. Germline CDR1 SGHDT, CDR2 YYEEEE. There are 17 residues in the CDR3. The CDR3 spells CASSQGLAGVLTGELFF. In DNA form, the CDR3 reads TGTGCCAGCAGCCAAGGACTAGCGGGAGTGTTAACCGGGGAGCTGTTTTTT. Supplemented by reference TRBV5-6 and TRBJ2-2, the full variable domain reads DAGVTQSPTHLIKTRGQQVTLRCSPKSGHDTVSWYQQALGQGPQFIFQYYEEEERQRGNFPDRFSGHQFPNYSSELNVNALLLGDSALYLCASSQGLAGVLTGELFFGEGSRLTVL.

Of note for this clonotype: It may be a read error: a sequence one base away is much more abundant. The V call is TRBV5-1, the J call TRBJ2-5, with D tentatively TRBD1 (6 bases). The assigned J gene may be wrong: the sequence end matches TRBJ2-7 better. Germline-derived CDR1 and CDR2 are SGHRS and YFSETQ. The CDR3 is 13 residues long. CDR3 DNA: TGCGCCAGCAGCTCTAGGACAGTCTACGAGCAGTACTTC. As protein: CASSSRTVYEQYF.

This clonotype has more than one count but fewer than ten. The gene calls are TRBV29-1 and TRBJ2-1, with D possibly matching TRBD2 (6 bases). In germline, CDR1 is SQVTM, CDR2 ANQGSEA. The V end was cut by 4 bases, the J end by 8 bases, with 12 bases between. This CDR3 region has 12 residues. CDR3: CSVVQSGDEQFF. For the CDR3, the DNA is TGCAGCGTTGTACAATCGGGGGATGAGCAGTTCTTC.